This TCR beta chain was documented in a study of cytomegalovirus exposure and HLA in healthy donors. Study overall: The 130 or so validation repertoires used a platform that matched the one used for the 666 first-cohort repertoires, as a later analysis reported. Study-wide results and caveats: A list of 150 to 200 TCR beta chains associated with cytomegalovirus was given.

Trimming removed 3 bases from V and 14 bases from J, with 20 bases in between. Germline values: CDR1 SGHRS, CDR2 YFSETQ. The CDR3 has 13 residues. Comment on this clone: Its antigen is still unknown.

Using immunoSEQ multiplex PCR, the repertoire was profiled, and TCRdb retains in-frame clones only, with some absent. In the table there are approximately 88,000 clones, about 96% of which are singletons. Sequencing was done on a sample of PBMCs. This rearrangement joins TRBV5-1 to TRBJ2-5; tentative D call: TRBD2 (6 bases). This TCR was sampled from a woman between 18 and 30 years old in good health and CMV-seronegative. The CDR3 protein is CASSSDLTVGGYF. CDR3 nucleotides: TGCGCCAGCAGCTCCGACCTAACAGTCGGGGGTTACTTC.